The 25 T cell receptor beta chains reported below all come from one sample, sequenced in a study of shared clonotypes between healthy human individuals. The assay was immunoSEQ multiplex PCR, and TCRdb's table has in-frame clones only and misses some. The data show 2 million to 2.5 million clones, about 94% seen once. CD45RO-negative cells were positively selected for CCR7, leaving out terminally differentiated effector memory CD45RA+ cells. Sample: naive CD8+ T cells sorted from blood. These receptors came from a man aged 18 to 30 in good health.

Worth noting for this clone: The same CDR3 can be traced to other DNA sequences in this sample. V gene TRBV7-6 combines with J gene TRBJ2-1; D is undetermined. Trimming stripped 1 base from V and 5 bases from J, with 9 bases between. Germline V gene sequence: CDR1 SGHVS, CDR2 FNYEAQ. The CDR3 is made up of 14 amino acids. CDR3 in amino acids: CASSLEVGNNEQFF. For the CDR3, the DNA is TGTGCCAGCAGCTTAGAAGTTGGGAACAATGAGCAGTTCTTC.

In regard to this clone: The same CDR3 is also encoded by other DNA sequences in this sample. J is TRBJ2-7 and V is TRBV7-9; possibly TRBD2 for D (5 bases). From germline, CDR1 is SEHNR and CDR2 FQNEAQ (reference sequence). This CDR3 is 13 amino acids long. V was cut by 5 bases and J by 2 bases, with 10 bases left in between. The CDR3 DNA is TGTGCCAGCAGCCCCCGGGATGCCTACGAGCAGTACTTC. Residues: CASSPRDAYEQYF.

The V gene is TRBV2, the J gene TRBJ1-6; possibly TRBD1 for D (6 bases). Germline V gives CDR1 SNHLY, CDR2 FYNNEI. This CDR3 is built from 14 residues. V was pared by 8 bases and J by 9 bases, with 17 bases between. CDR3 in amino acids: CASGAGGRGSPLHF. CDR3 DNA: TGTGCCAGCGGGGCGGGGGGGCGAGGTTCACCCCTCCACTTT.

The chain recombines TRBV5-6 with TRBJ2-1; TRBD2 matches 11 bases. This CDR3 has 16 residues. The ends lost 0 bases at V and 7 bases at J; junction bases unmatched: 6. CDR1 SGHDT and CDR2 YYEEEE come from the germline V gene. The CDR3 region has the DNA TGTGCCAGCAGCTTGGAGCTAGCGGGAGGAACGAATGAGCAGTTCTTC. Its protein product is CASSLELAGGTNEQFF. Full variable domain (rest looked up from reference TRBV5-6 and TRBJ2-1): DAGVTQSPTHLIKTRGQQVTLRCSPKSGHDTVSWYQQALGQGPQFIFQYYEEEERQRGNFPDRFSGHQFPNYSSELNVNALLLGDSALYLCASSLELAGGTNEQFFGPGTRLTVL.

V and J are TRBV30 and TRBJ1-1; unclear D gene. The CDR3 length is 14 residues. Trimming removed 4 bases at V and 1 base at J, with 13 bases between. Germline CDR1 reads GTSNPN; CDR2 reads SVGIG (reference sequence). Here the CDR3 reads CAWILFGWNTEAFF. As DNA, the CDR3 is TGTGCCTGGATTTTATTTGGGTGGAACACTGAAGCTTTCTTT.

This clone came up a few times. V and J are TRBV9 and TRBJ2-1, with 9 nucleotides matching TRBD1. The CDR3 spans 19 residues. Germline CDR1 reads SGDLS; CDR2 reads YYNGEE. The V and J ends lost 3 bases and 0 bases, in that order; junction bases with no gene match: 13. Written as DNA, the CDR3 is TGTGCCAGCAGCGCCCCCCGACTAGGGACAGGGAGCTCCTACAATGAGCAGTTCTTC. Amino acid sequence: CASSAPRLGTGSSYNEQFF.

The chain uses TRBV6-5 and TRBJ2-3; no firm D call. The CDR3 runs to 14 residues. CDR1 is MNHEY, CDR2 SVGAGI, per germline. Trimming left V 5 bases short and J 4 bases short, with 13 bases between. The CDR3 spells CASSPGDGSDTQYF. CDR3 in DNA: TGTGCCAGCAGTCCCGGTGACGGGTCAGATACGCAGTATTTT.

The chain couples TRBV15 to TRBJ2-3, with 15 bases fitting TRBD2. Trimming removed 6 bases from V and 4 bases from J; junction bases left unmatched: 14. The CDR3 runs 19 residues. The germline V gene encodes CDR1 LNHNV and CDR2 YYDKDF (reference sequence). CDR3: CATRNSGTSGRRVADTQYF. The CDR3, as DNA: TGTGCCACCAGAAACTCAGGGACTAGCGGGAGGCGGGTTGCAGATACGCAGTATTTT.

Of note for this clone: At the DNA level, this CDR3 is encoded by other sequences in the same sample as well. The chain recombines TRBV9 with TRBJ2-7, with D possibly matching TRBD2 (5 bases). CDR1 and CDR2 (germline): SGDLS, YYNGEE. This CDR3 contains 13 residues. Trimming pared 0 bases from V and 5 bases from J, leaving 9 bases between. The CDR3 bases are TGTGCCAGCAGCGTAGGAGGGTCGCACGAGCAGTACTTC. Protein product: CASSVGGSHEQYF.

This clone was found once. The chain has TRBV19 and TRBJ2-1; 12 bases fit TRBD2. The V segment lost 7 bases and the J segment 7 bases; nucleotides outside the gene matches: 5. The germline CDR1 and CDR2 sequences are LNHDA and SQIVND (reference sequence). The CDR3 is 14 residues long. CDR3 in amino acids: CASTLTSGGNEQFF. In DNA form, the CDR3 reads TGTGCCAGTACCCTGACTAGCGGGGGTAATGAGCAGTTCTTC.

This clone was counted many times. The rearrangement joins TRBV30 to TRBJ1-3; possible D gene TRBD1, 5 bases. This CDR3 is 14 amino acids long. The ends were cut back, 2 bases at V and 4 bases at J, with 12 bases in the middle. CDR1 and CDR2 from the germline V gene are GTSNPN and SVGIG (reference sequence). The CDR3 DNA is TGTGCCTGGAGTCGGGCAGGGACGGGAAACACCATATATTTT. Translation: CAWSRAGTGNTIYF.

This chain connects TRBV30 to TRBJ2-3; TRBD1 or TRBD2 may be the D gene (6 bases each). In germline, CDR1 is GTSNPN, CDR2 SVGIG (reference sequence). This CDR3 has 15 residues. Here the CDR3 reads CALSSGGSVVDTQYF. The CDR3 DNA is TGTGCTCTATCTTCCGGGGGCTCCGTGGTAGATACGCAGTATTTT.

Concerning this clone: Other DNA variants within this sample encode the same CDR3. This chain uses TRBV30 with TRBJ1-1, with D perhaps TRBD1 (6 bases). Germline CDR1 reads GTSNPN; CDR2 reads SVGIG (reference sequence). V lost 2 bases and J 6 bases, leaving 10 bases between the germline ends. The CDR3 is 12 residues long. CDR3 bases: TGTGCCTGGAGTCCTGGGGGCGCTGAAGCTTTCTTT. Amino acids: CAWSPGGAEAFF.

A single count supports this clone. The chain joins TRBV7-6 to TRBJ2-7; 11 nucleotides line up with TRBD2. This CDR3 region has 15 residues. The germline V gene encodes CDR1 SGHVS and CDR2 FNYEAQ. The J segment lost 5 bases and the V segment lost 7 bases, leaving 10 bases of the junction unmatched. The CDR3 DNA reads TGTGCCAGCACCGTAACTAGCGGGAGTTTCGACGAGCAGTACTTC. It encodes CASTVTSGSFDEQYF.

This sequence joins TRBV30 and TRBJ2-7; 14 bases align to TRBD2. Germline CDR1 GTSNPN, CDR2 SVGIG (reference sequence). This CDR3 is 16 amino acids long. V was pared by 2 bases and J by 4 bases, with 7 bases of the junction left unmatched. CDR3 loop: CAWSLRTSGGLYEQYF. As DNA, the CDR3 is TGTGCCTGGAGTCTCCGGACTAGCGGGGGGTTGTACGAGCAGTACTTC.

The chain employs TRBV4-3 and TRBJ2-1; D gene ambiguous. V was shortened by 4 bases and J by 0 bases, with 19 bases between the two germline ends. This CDR3 region has 18 residues. The germline CDR1 and CDR2 sequences are LGHNA and YSLEER. DNA for the CDR3: TGCGCCAGCAGCCGCCTCACCCCAGACGGAAGCTCCTACAATGAGCAGTTCTTC. This translates into CASSRLTPDGSSYNEQFF.

The CDR3 DNA is TGTGCCAGCAGTTACGGGACAGGACTCACCTACGAGCAGTACTTC. The encoded protein is CASSYGTGLTYEQYF. The rearrangement uses TRBV27 and TRBJ2-7; TRBD1 agrees at 8 bases. V lost 4 bases and J lost 2; bases outside the gene matches: 7. This CDR3 is 15 amino acids long. Germline CDR1 and CDR2: MNHEY and SMNVEV (reference sequence).

This chain links TRBV27 with TRBJ2-1; a weak D match, TRBD2 (6 bases). The CDR3 sequence is 13 residues long. CDR1 is MNHEY and CDR2 is SMNVEV in the germline V gene (reference sequence). The V end lost 5 bases, the J end lost 10 bases, and 15 bases lay between the germline ends. The CDR3 nucleotides read TGTGCCAGCAGTAACTCCCTAGCGCACGAGCAGTTCTTC. This codes for CASSNSLAHEQFF.

The CDR3 region is CAIGADTGELFF. The CDR3, as DNA: TGTGCCATCGGGGCGGACACCGGGGAGCTGTTTTTT. The chain has TRBV10-3 and TRBJ2-2, with D perhaps matching TRBD1 (5 bases). From germline, CDR1 is ENHRY and CDR2 SYGVKD. The V and J ends lost 8 bases and 3 bases respectively, with 7 bases between them. The CDR3 extends over 12 amino acids.

In this sample, this clone turned up once. The V call is TRBV7-9, the J call TRBJ1-2; perhaps TRBD1 as D (6 bases). Germline V gene sequence: CDR1 SEHNR, CDR2 FQNEAQ (reference sequence). Trimming pared 0 bases from V and 1 base from J, leaving 12 bases between. The CDR3 totals 16 residues. The CDR3 protein is CASSLAEDSFNYGYTF. DNA of the CDR3: TGTGCCAGCAGCTTAGCGGAGGACAGCTTTAACTATGGCTACACCTTC.

This chain joins TRBV5-6 and TRBJ2-7; TRBD1 matches at 9 bases. This CDR3 has 15 residues. CDR1 SGHDT and CDR2 YYEEEE come from the germline V gene. V gave up 5 bases and J gave up 0 bases; unmatched junction bases: 6. The CDR3: CASSYTTGGSYEQYF. The CDR3 DNA reads TGTGCCAGCAGTTATACGACAGGGGGCTCCTACGAGCAGTACTTC. Drawing the rest from reference TRBV5-6 and TRBJ2-7, the complete variable domain is DAGVTQSPTHLIKTRGQQVTLRCSPKSGHDTVSWYQQALGQGPQFIFQYYEEEERQRGNFPDRFSGHQFPNYSSELNVNALLLGDSALYLCASSYTTGGSYEQYFGPGTRLTVT.

The V gene is TRBV19, the J gene TRBJ1-1; D gene unclear. Germline V CDR1 and CDR2: LNHDA, SQIVND (reference sequence). CDR3 length: 12 amino acids. Trimming pared 6 bases from V and 6 bases from J, leaving 11 bases between. This CDR3 reads CASSNRVAEAFF. As DNA, the CDR3 is TGTGCCAGTAGCAATAGGGTAGCTGAAGCTTTCTTT.

This clone was seen only once. This chain links TRBV30 with TRBJ1-4; possible D gene TRBD1, 5 bases. CDR1 and CDR2 (germline): GTSNPN, SVGIG (reference sequence). The CDR3 length is 13 residues. Trimming cost V 1 base and J 4 bases, with 7 bases left between them. CDR3 sequence: CAWSEGYNEKLFF. DNA of the CDR3: TGTGCCTGGAGTGAGGGGTATAATGAAAAACTGTTTTTT.

The gene calls are TRBV5-1 and TRBJ1-2; D possibly corresponds to TRBD1 (6 bases). This CDR3 has 15 amino acids. CDR1 is SGHRS and CDR2 is YFSETQ in the germline V gene. The V end lost 4 bases, the J end lost 5 bases, and 18 bases lay between the germline ends. This chain's CDR3 is CASSRPGQPFYGYTF. CDR3 bases: TGCGCCAGCAGCCGTCCCGGACAGCCCTTTTATGGCTACACCTTC.

The chain combines TRBV7-9 with TRBJ2-1, with 13 bases aligning to TRBD2. The CDR3 has 15 residues. Germline V CDR1 and CDR2: SEHNR, FQNEAQ (reference sequence). With V trimmed by 5 bases and J by 9 bases, 7 bases remained unmatched. For the CDR3, the DNA is TGTGCCAGCAGCCACGGACTAGCGGGAGACAGTGAGCAGTTCTTC. Its translation: CASSHGLAGDSEQFF.